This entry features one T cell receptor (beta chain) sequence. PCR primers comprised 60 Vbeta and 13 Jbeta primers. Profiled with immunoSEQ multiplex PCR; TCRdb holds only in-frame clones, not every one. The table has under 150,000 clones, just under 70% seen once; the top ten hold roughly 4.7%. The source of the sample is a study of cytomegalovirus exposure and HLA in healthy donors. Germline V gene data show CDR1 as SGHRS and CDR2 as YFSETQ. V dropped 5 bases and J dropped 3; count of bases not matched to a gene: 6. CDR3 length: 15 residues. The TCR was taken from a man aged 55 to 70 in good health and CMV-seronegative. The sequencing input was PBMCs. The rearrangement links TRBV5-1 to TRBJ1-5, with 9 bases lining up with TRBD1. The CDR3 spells CASSRGQGANQPQHF. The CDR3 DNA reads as TGCGCCAGCAGTAGGGGACAGGGCGCCAATCAGCCCCAGCATTTT.